The 3 T cell receptor beta chains below come from one sample, sequenced in a study of blood T cell repertoires in COVID-19. The method was immunoSEQ multiplex PCR; TCRdb's version includes in-frame clones alone and lacks a portion of them. The repertoire holds approximately 180,000 clones, with approximately 83% as singletons. The material sequenced was peripheral blood. These receptors were obtained from a man aged 60 to 69 with acute or convalescent COVID-19.

This clone was observed once. This chain connects TRBV7-9 to TRBJ2-1, with 8 bases fitting TRBD1. The V gene's germline CDR1 is SEHNR and CDR2 FQNEAQ (reference sequence). Trimming took 5 bases from V and 6 from J; bases not matched to a gene: 12. This CDR3 region has 16 residues. CDR3 protein: CASSLTTGGPRNEQFF. CDR3 DNA sequence: TGTGCCAGCAGCCTCACTACAGGGGGTCCCCGCAATGAGCAGTTCTTC.

This clone came up once. The V gene is TRBV9, the J gene TRBJ1-4, with 7 positions matching TRBD1. The V segment lost 5 bases and the J segment 10 bases; nucleotides outside the gene matches: 11. This CDR3 region has 14 residues. CDR1 and CDR2 (germline): SGDLS, YYNGEE. In DNA, the CDR3 is TGTGCCAGCAGGGCCGACAGGGAAGGGGCAAAACTGTTTTTT. Protein product: CASRADREGAKLFF.

The rearrangement links TRBV6-6 to TRBJ1-2, with D tentatively TRBD1 (5 bases). Trimming shortened V by 3 bases and J by 6 bases, and 14 bases separated the two germline ends. The germline gives CDR1 MNHNY, CDR2 SVGAGI (reference sequence). CDR3 length equals 14 residues. The CDR3 DNA is TGTGCCAGCAGTTATCTTGGGGGGTCTAATGGCTACACCTTC. As protein: CASSYLGGSNGYTF.